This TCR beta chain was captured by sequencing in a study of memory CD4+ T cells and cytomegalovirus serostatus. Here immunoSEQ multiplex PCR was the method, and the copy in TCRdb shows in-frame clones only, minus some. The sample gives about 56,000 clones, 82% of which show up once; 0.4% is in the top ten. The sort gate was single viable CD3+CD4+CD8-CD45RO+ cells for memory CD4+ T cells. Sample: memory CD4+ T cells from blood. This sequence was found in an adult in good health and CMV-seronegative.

The CDR3 region is CATNPGSIGYGYTF. CDR3 DNA sequence: TGTGCCACCAATCCGGGGTCTATCGGCTATGGCTACACCTTC. The rearrangement uses TRBV10-3 and TRBJ1-2, with no clear D. Per germline, CDR1 ENHRY and CDR2 SYGVKD. The CDR3 sequence is 14 residues long. V was trimmed by 10 bases and J by 4 bases, leaving 19 bases between them.